This TCR beta chain appears in the sequencing data of a study of T cells in Graves' hyperthyroidism and ophthalmopathy. This clonotype has only a few counts. V lost 5 bases, J lost 5 bases, and 13 bases stayed unmatched. The CDR3 has 17 amino acids. Germline-derived CDR1 and CDR2 are SGHVS and FNYEAQ. Amplification yielded TCR beta CDR3 regions, with RNA transcripts as the source. HTBI primers were used for first-round RT-PCR of the TCR CDR3. TCRdb fed the multiplex PCR reads into MiXCR, producing one record per CDR3 protein. The profile shows a few hundred thousand distinct CDR3 sequences, approximately 16% of them singletons.

The clonotype originates from a woman in her forties with Graves' ophthalmopathy. Sequencing used blood. The J gene is TRBJ2-2, the V gene TRBV7-6, with 8 bases matching TRBD1. The CDR3 bases are TGTGCCAGCAGCCAGGGGATGCAGGGGGCGCGGACCGGGGAGCTGTTTTTT. Its translation: CASSQGMQGARTGELFF.